The rows below give T cell receptor beta chains drawn from one sample of a study of OX40 agonist ivuxolimab in advanced cancers. Sequencing used immunoSEQ multiplex PCR; TCRdb keeps in-frame clones, though not all of them. The profile shows under 70,000 clones, roughly 86% of them singletons. The starting material was CD4+ or CD8+ T cells sorted from blood, obtained in a trial of the OX40 agonist ivuxolimab. These receptors were taken from an adult with an advanced solid tumor such as melanoma, head and neck, liver or kidney cancer. The CDR3 runs from the conserved cysteine through the conserved F or W. D genes are given only for firm matches. Clone size appears in some rows only: once, few, many, or a class for an expanded clone.

j_call d_call clone_size v_call cdr3_nt cdr3_aa
TRBJ2-7 TRBD2 . TRBV5-6 TGTGCCAGCACCCGGGGGGACTCCAACTACGAGCAGTACTTC CASTRGDSNYEQYF
TRBJ1-1 TRBD1 . TRBV6-5 TGTGCCAGCAGTTACTCGTCAGGGGGGAACACTGAAGCTTTCTTT CASSYSSGGNTEAFF
TRBJ2-2 . . TRBV13 TGTGCCAGCAGCTTAGGGGGATATCAGGGATCCGGGGAGCTGTTTTTT CASSLGGYQGSGELFF
TRBJ1-6 TRBD1 . TRBV9 TGTGCCAGCAGCGCCCTCCCGGGACAGGGGAAGAAGTCACCCCTCCACTTT CASSALPGQGKKSPLHF
TRBJ2-5 . . TRBV13 TGTGCCAGCAGTCAACATGGGGGGCAGGGGGGTGAGACCCAGTACTTC CASSQHGGQGGETQYF
TRBJ1-2 TRBD1 few TRBV5-1 TGCGCCAGCAGCCTCGACTACAGGGGAAACTATGGCTACACCTTC CASSLDYRGNYGYTF
TRBJ1-2 . . TRBV6-1 TGTGCCAGCAGGAAGGGGACCTGGGGTTTAGATGGCTACACCTTC CASRKGTWGLDGYTF
TRBJ2-3 . . TRBV7-9 TGTGCCAGCAGCTTGGGCCAGTCCAACACAGATACGCAGTATTTT CASSLGQSNTDTQYF
TRBJ2-1 TRBD2 . TRBV27 TGTGCCAGCAGCCCTAGCGGGGGGGAAGGTGAGCAGTTCTTC CASSPSGGEGEQFF
TRBJ2-7 . . TRBV5-6 TGTGCCAGCAGCTGGAGCTCCTACGAGCAGTACTTC CASSWSSYEQYF
TRBJ2-1 . once TRBV6-1 TGTGCCAGCAGTTACCTTAGTGAGCAGTTCTTC CASSYLSEQFF
TRBJ2-3 . . TRBV9 TGTGCCAGCAGCGCCGTGGGGGCAGATACGCAGTATTTT CASSAVGADTQYF
TRBJ1-4 . . TRBV2 TGTGCCAGCATTTCGCAGGGTAATGAAAAACTGTTTTTT CASISQGNEKLFF
TRBJ1-5 . . TRBV4-1 TGCGCCAGCAGCCAAGAAATTTATCTGCCCCAGCATTTT CASSQEIYLPQHF
TRBJ2-7 . . TRBV6-6 TGTGCCAGCAGTTACTCGAGTGCGTACGAGCAGTACTTC CASSYSSAYEQYF
TRBJ2-3 TRBD2 . TRBV7-3 TGTGCCAGCAGCTCCCCACTTGGGGGGGGTGGCACAGATACGCAGTATTTT CASSSPLGGGGTDTQYF
TRBJ2-1 . . TRBV7-9 TGTGCCAGCAGCTTCGGTGGGGGTGAGCAGTTCTTC CASSFGGGEQFF
TRBJ2-7 TRBD1 . TRBV5-6 TGTGCCAGCAGCTTCCAGGGGGCCGGGGAGCAGTACTTC CASSFQGAGEQYF
TRBJ2-3 TRBD1 . TRBV7-3 TGTGCCAGCAGCTTAGAAGGGACAGGGGGCATCCTTTGGGATACGCAGTATTTT CASSLEGTGGILWDTQYF
TRBJ2-7 TRBD2 . TRBV28 TGTGCCAGCAGTCCTGCCACGCGGGGGTTTAGCTCCTACGAGCAGTACTTC CASSPATRGFSSYEQYF
TRBJ1-1 . . TRBV11-2 TGTGCCAGCAGCTTAGGGGCGGCAGGGGAAGCTTTCTTT CASSLGAAGEAFF
TRBJ2-3 . . TRBV5-6 TGTGCCAGCAGCTTTACCTTCGAGTTTAGCACAGATACGCAGTATTTT CASSFTFEFSTDTQYF
TRBJ1-1 . . TRBV7-8 TGTGCCAGCATCCTGGGTGGGGAAAACACTGAAGCTTTCTTT CASILGGENTEAFF
TRBJ2-3 TRBD2 few TRBV2 TGTGCCAGCAGTGAAGCCGGCGGGGGGGCCGAAGATACGCAGTATTTT CASSEAGGGAEDTQYF
TRBJ1-5 . . TRBV6-5 TGTGCCAGCCAACCGGTCGCGGGGGTTAGTCAGCCCCAGCATTTT CASQPVAGVSQPQHF
TRBJ2-1 TRBD1 . TRBV27 TGTGCCAGCAGCCTCAGGGGGAATGAGCAGTTCTTC CASSLRGNEQFF
TRBJ2-7 . . TRBV5-4 TGTGCCAGCAGCTTGGCCGTCGACTCCTACGAGCAGTACTTC CASSLAVDSYEQYF
TRBJ2-5 TRBD2 . TRBV27 TGTGCCAGCAGTTCGAGCGGGGGAGGGGAGACCCAGTACTTC CASSSSGGGETQYF
TRBJ2-1 . . TRBV4-3 TGCGCCAGCAGCCAAGATTATTCGACAGTAGGGTACAATGAGCAGTTCTTC CASSQDYSTVGYNEQFF
TRBJ2-7 TRBD1 . TRBV11-2 TGTGCCAGCAGCTTACGAGGGACAGCCCCGGTGGAGCAGTACTTC CASSLRGTAPVEQYF
TRBJ2-2 TRBD1 . TRBV29-1 TGCAGCGTCCCCAAGGGACAGAGCTACACCGGGGAGCTGTTTTTT CSVPKGQSYTGELFF
TRBJ2-7 TRBD1 . TRBV2 TGTGCCAGCAGGTCGGGACAGGGGTTGAGCGAGCAGTACTTC CASRSGQGLSEQYF
TRBJ1-5 . . TRBV27 TGTGCCAGCAGCCGATCGACAGGCCTGAGCCAGCCCCAGCATTTT CASSRSTGLSQPQHF
TRBJ1-2 . few TRBV6-1 TGTGCCAGCAGTGAAGAGGGGACCCCCCATGGCTACACCTTC CASSEEGTPHGYTF
TRBJ1-6 . . TRBV4-2 TGTGCCAGCAGTCTGATCCTACTCACAGAGGATTCACCCCTCCACTTT CASSLILLTEDSPLHF
TRBJ1-5 TRBD1 . TRBV7-8 TGTGCCAGCAGCTTCGCCGGGACAGGAGGTTATAGCAATCAGCCCCAGCATTTT CASSFAGTGGYSNQPQHF
TRBJ2-7 . . TRBV6-6 TGTGCCAGCAGTTCCCCCCCGGACGGCTACGAGCAGTACTTC CASSSPPDGYEQYF
TRBJ2-5 . . TRBV5-5 TGTGCCAGCAGCTCATCCGGGACTTTCTTAGAGGCCCAGTACTTC CASSSSGTFLEAQYF
TRBJ2-1 . . TRBV14 TGTGCCAGCAGCCAAGTGGCGGGACAGAATGAGCAGTTCTTC CASSQVAGQNEQFF
TRBJ1-1 TRBD1 once TRBV7-9 TGTGCCAGCAGCTTGGGACAGGCTGAAGCTTTCTTT CASSLGQAEAFF